The source of this T cell receptor beta chain is a study of T cells after yellow fever vaccination. CDR1 is SGHVS, CDR2 FNYEAQ, per germline. The CDR3 length is 13 residues. Trimming took off 4 bases at V and 9 bases at J, with 13 bases between the two ends. 5'RACE template switching added a universal primer site and UMIs to TCR cDNA. TCRdb re-analysed the 5' RACE reads in MiXCR, keeping a single row per CDR3 protein. The table lists hundreds of thousands of distinct CDR3 sequences, about 14% of them singletons. The table lists this clonotype with a few counts. This chain connects TRBV7-6 to TRBJ2-1; D remains ambiguous. The material sequenced was PBMCs, taken on the day of the yellow fever booster vaccination. The receptor was derived from a young man who received the YFV17D yellow fever vaccine. CDR3 nucleotide sequence: TGTGCCAGCAGCTCGGTGGTGGGTTTTGAGCAGTTCTTC. It yields the protein CASSSVVGFEQFF.